The 22 T cell receptor beta chains in this list originate from one sample, sequenced in a study of memory CD8 T cells in hepatitis C reinfection. The time point was: pre-reinfection, 55 to 20 weeks before reinfection detection. The sorted cells went straight to TCR sequencing with no prior in vitro expansion. Sequencing used immunoSEQ multiplex PCR; TCRdb keeps in-frame clones, though not all of them. The sample has approximately 51,000 clones, over 85% seen once. The sequenced sample consisted of naive CD8+ T cells sorted from blood. The receptors stem from a man younger than 35 with hepatitis C virus infection.

With respect to this clone: At the DNA level, this CDR3 is encoded by other sequences in the same sample as well. J is TRBJ2-1 and V is TRBV5-6; 12 bases map to TRBD2. V trimming: 4 bases; J trimming: 3 bases; junction bases outside the gene matches: 2. This CDR3 is 15 amino acids long. Germline CDR1 and CDR2: SGHDT and YYEEEE. CDR3 sequence reads: CASSGGLAGYNEQFF. CDR3 in DNA: TGTGCCAGCAGCGGGGGACTAGCGGGCTACAATGAGCAGTTCTTC.

This chain links TRBV4-1 with TRBJ2-7; 9 nucleotides line up with TRBD1. V lost 5 bases to trimming and J lost 3 bases; unmatched junction nucleotides: 5. The CDR3 contains 14 residues. CDR1 and CDR2 from the germline V gene are MGHRA and YSYEKL. CDR3 residues: CASSVRQGVYEQYF. The CDR3 bases are TGCGCCAGCAGCGTACGACAGGGGGTCTACGAGCAGTACTTC.

The chain employs TRBV6-1 and TRBJ1-5; no firm D call. V lost 4 bases and J lost 7, with 8 bases in between. The CDR3 is 12 residues long. Germline assignment: CDR1 MNHNS and CDR2 SASEGT. The CDR3 DNA reads as TGTGCCAGCAGTGGAGGCCGGCAGCCCCAGCATTTT. Encoded protein: CASSGGRQPQHF.

The chain recombines TRBV27 with TRBJ1-2; 8 nucleotides align to TRBD1. Germline lookup yields CDR1 MNHEY and CDR2 SMNVEV (reference sequence). V dropped 3 bases and J dropped 14; count of bases not matched to a gene: 11. There are 13 residues in the CDR3. The CDR3: CASSFRQGSWVTF. CDR3 nucleotides: TGTGCCAGCAGTTTCCGACAGGGGAGTTGGGTGACCTTC.

V is TRBV2 and J is TRBJ1-5; a possible D gene is TRBD1 (5 bases). The germline V gene has CDR1 SNHLY and CDR2 FYNNEI. Trimming left V 1 base short and J 6 bases short, with 10 bases between. The CDR3 contains 14 residues. The DNA for the CDR3 is TGTGCCAGCAGTGAAGGGCAGGGCCTTCAGCCCCAGCATTTT. Translating gives CASSEGQGLQPQHF.

The V and J genes are TRBV18 and TRBJ2-5, with 7 bases identical to TRBD1. TRBJ2-7 explains the end of the DNA better; the J call may be wrong. CDR3 length: 15 residues. The germline CDR1 and CDR2 sequences are KGHSH and LQKENI. CDR3 coding DNA: TGTGCCAGCTCACTAGCCGGGACAGACTCCTACGAGCAGTACTTC. Its translation: CASSLAGTDSYEQYF.

The genes are TRBV19 and TRBJ2-1; 13 nucleotides agree with TRBD2. V lost 9 bases, J lost 0 bases, and 8 bases stayed unmatched. The CDR3 loop spans 17 amino acids. Germline loops: CDR1 LNHDA, CDR2 SQIVND (reference sequence). The CDR3 DNA reads TGTGCCAGCGAGGGGACTAGCGGGGTACGCTCCTACAATGAGCAGTTCTTC. Amino acid sequence: CASEGTSGVRSYNEQFF.

In this sample, this clone turned up once. The chain uses TRBV7-9 and TRBJ2-5; D is possibly TRBD2 (5 bases). From germline, CDR1 is SEHNR and CDR2 FQNEAQ (reference sequence). The CDR3 is made up of 16 amino acids. V lost 2 bases and J lost 2, with 15 bases in between. The CDR3 DNA reads TGTGCCAGCAGCTTATTGGTCGGGGAACCGCAAGAGACCCAGTACTTC. Amino acids: CASSLLVGEPQETQYF.

This clone was seen only once. The chain is built from TRBV5-4 and TRBJ1-3; a possible D gene is TRBD1 (6 bases). V gave up 4 bases and J gave up 0 bases, with 8 bases separating them. The CDR3 totals 14 residues. The germline CDR1 and CDR2 sequences are SGHNT and YYREEE (reference sequence). The CDR3 DNA reads TGTGCCAGCAGCCGGACAGACTCTGGAAACACCATATATTTT. Translated, it gives CASSRTDSGNTIYF.

The V call is TRBV27, the J call TRBJ1-2; D is undetermined. Germline V lookup: CDR1 MNHEY, CDR2 SMNVEV (reference sequence). V was clipped by 2 bases and J by 6 bases, with 10 bases between them. This CDR3 spans 13 amino acids. This CDR3 is CASSLLGGDGYTF. As DNA, the CDR3 is TGTGCCAGCAGTTTACTCGGCGGGGATGGCTACACCTTC.

CDR3 in DNA: TGTGCCATCGGGGGACAGGGGACCACCGGGGAGCTGTTTTTT. It yields the protein CAIGGQGTTGELFF. The V gene is TRBV10-3, the J gene TRBJ2-2, with TRBD1 matching 10 bases. CDR3 size: 14 residues. Germline V CDR1 and CDR2: ENHRY, SYGVKD. Germline trimming cut 8 bases from V and 4 bases from J; bases unmatched to any gene: 4.

The gene calls are TRBV6-1 and TRBJ1-1; D unresolved. V lost 9 bases, J lost 6 bases, and 8 bases lay in between. Germline CDR1 MNHNS, CDR2 SASEGT. The CDR3 contains 10 residues. CDR3 bases: TGTGCCAGTAAACACGCTGAAGCTTTCTTT. This gives the protein CASKHAEAFF.

The chain uses TRBV28 and TRBJ2-1, with 14 nucleotides matching TRBD2. There are 15 residues in the CDR3. Losses at the gene ends were 6 bases for V and 5 bases for J; bases not matched to a gene: 3. Germline V gene sequence: CDR1 MDHEN, CDR2 SYDVKM. DNA for the CDR3: TGTGCCAGCAGCAGACTAGCGGGAGGGCACAATGAGCAGTTCTTC. Translation gives CASSRLAGGHNEQFF.

The chain has TRBV10-3 and TRBJ1-2; weak D call: TRBD1 (5 bases). Germline V CDR1 and CDR2: ENHRY, SYGVKD. CDR3 length: 16 amino acids. Trimming left V 0 bases short and J 3 bases short, with 14 bases between. CDR3 coding DNA: TGTGCCATCAGTGAGTCGGACACCATCTTCCACTATGGCTACACCTTC. Protein sequence: CAISESDTIFHYGYTF.

The chain is built from TRBV4-1 and TRBJ1-5; 10 nucleotides agree with TRBD1. This CDR3 spans 15 amino acids. Germline CDR1 is MGHRA and CDR2 is YSYEKL. Trimming at V came to 3 bases and at J to 2 bases, leaving 1 base not matched to a gene. The CDR3 nucleotides read TGCGCCAGCAGCCACGGACAGGGGGGCAATCAGCCCCAGCATTTT. Translating gives CASSHGQGGNQPQHF.

The V and J genes are TRBV4-3 and TRBJ2-2; 8 nucleotides match TRBD2. The V segment lost 2 bases and the J segment 6 bases; nucleotides outside the gene matches: 11. Germline V gene lookup returns CDR1 LGHNA and CDR2 YSLEER. CDR3 size: 17 residues. The CDR3 coding sequence is TGCGCCAGCAGCCAATCCGGGACTAGGAGGGGAGCCGGGGAGCTGTTTTTT. This gives the protein CASSQSGTRRGAGELFF.

This chain links TRBV6-5 with TRBJ1-1; no clear D. There are 12 residues in the CDR3. CDR1 and CDR2 from the germline V gene are MNHEY and SVGAGI. V was pared by 2 bases and J by 5 bases, with 6 bases between. The CDR3 loop reads CASSYDSTEAFF. The CDR3 nucleotides read TGTGCCAGCAGTTACGACTCTACTGAAGCTTTCTTT.

This clone was detected once. The genes are TRBV23-1 and TRBJ2-7; possible D gene TRBD1, 5 bases. TRBV23-1 is assigned to the ORF class and has an uncertain function. The CDR3 is made up of 16 amino acids. V was trimmed by 3 bases and J by 3 bases, leaving 18 bases between them. The CDR3 sequence is CASSHPSTDLNYEQYF. The CDR3, as DNA: TGCGCCAGCAGTCACCCATCGACAGACCTAAACTACGAGCAGTACTTC.

The chain carries TRBV5-1 and TRBJ2-1, with D possibly matching TRBD1 (5 bases). Per germline, CDR1 SGHRS and CDR2 YFSETQ. The CDR3 contains 15 residues. Trimming stripped 4 bases from V and 0 bases from J, with 11 bases between. CDR3 in DNA: TGCGCCAGCAGCCTACAGGAGAGCTCCTACAATGAGCAGTTCTTC. Protein product: CASSLQESSYNEQFF.

J is TRBJ2-2 and V is TRBV7-9, with D tentatively TRBD1 (5 bases). Trimming shortened V by 3 bases and J by 4 bases, and 6 bases separated the two germline ends. Germline V gene data show CDR1 as SEHNR and CDR2 as FQNEAQ (reference sequence). CDR3 length equals 13 residues. Written as DNA, the CDR3 is TGTGCCAGCAGCTTCGACAGCACCGGGGAGCTGTTTTTT. Its protein product is CASSFDSTGELFF.

About this clone: The junction differs from germline at one of its ends, possibly a read error. V and J are TRBV7-9 and TRBJ2-5, with 8 bases fitting TRBD1. CDR1 SEHNR and CDR2 FQNEAQ come from the germline V gene (reference sequence). The CDR3 runs to 15 residues. The CDR3 spells CASSLTRQGTREQHF. The DNA of the CDR3 is TGTGCCAGCAGCCTTACGCGACAGGGGACGAGGGAGCAGCACTTC. The full variable domain, its missing parts supplied by reference TRBV7-9 and TRBJ2-5, is DTGVSQNPRHKITKRGQNVTFRCDPISEHNRLYWYRQTLGQGPEFLTYFQNEAQLEKSRLLSDRFSAERPKGSFSTLEIQRTEQGDSAMYLCASSLTRQGTREQHFGPGTRLLVL.

This rearrangement joins TRBV19 to TRBJ2-1, with 10 nucleotides matching TRBD1. There are 13 residues in the CDR3. After removal of 6 bases from V and 8 bases from J, the junction contained 4 bases not matched to a gene. Germline V gene lookup returns CDR1 LNHDA and CDR2 SQIVND (reference sequence). The DNA of the CDR3 is TGTGCCAGTAGGCCGACAGGGGGCGATGAGCAGTTCTTC. Encoded protein: CASRPTGGDEQFF.